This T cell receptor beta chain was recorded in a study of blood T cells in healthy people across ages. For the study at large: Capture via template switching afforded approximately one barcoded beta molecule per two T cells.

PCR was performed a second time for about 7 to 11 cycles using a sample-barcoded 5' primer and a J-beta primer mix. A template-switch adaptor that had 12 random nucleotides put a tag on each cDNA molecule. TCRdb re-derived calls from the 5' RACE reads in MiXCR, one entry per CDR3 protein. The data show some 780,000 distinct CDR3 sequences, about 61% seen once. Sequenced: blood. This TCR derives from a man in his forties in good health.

The CDR3 is CAGSPAVLAYPDGLFF. The DNA of the CDR3 is TGTGCCGGCTCCCCGGCTGTGCTAGCGTACCCCGACGGGCTGTTTTTT. The chain links TRBV7-9 to TRBJ2-2; TRBD2 is a possible D gene (6 bases). Germline V gives CDR1 SEHNR, CDR2 FQNEAQ (reference sequence). Deletions cut 11 bases from V and 13 bases from J, with 32 bases between. The CDR3 totals 16 residues.